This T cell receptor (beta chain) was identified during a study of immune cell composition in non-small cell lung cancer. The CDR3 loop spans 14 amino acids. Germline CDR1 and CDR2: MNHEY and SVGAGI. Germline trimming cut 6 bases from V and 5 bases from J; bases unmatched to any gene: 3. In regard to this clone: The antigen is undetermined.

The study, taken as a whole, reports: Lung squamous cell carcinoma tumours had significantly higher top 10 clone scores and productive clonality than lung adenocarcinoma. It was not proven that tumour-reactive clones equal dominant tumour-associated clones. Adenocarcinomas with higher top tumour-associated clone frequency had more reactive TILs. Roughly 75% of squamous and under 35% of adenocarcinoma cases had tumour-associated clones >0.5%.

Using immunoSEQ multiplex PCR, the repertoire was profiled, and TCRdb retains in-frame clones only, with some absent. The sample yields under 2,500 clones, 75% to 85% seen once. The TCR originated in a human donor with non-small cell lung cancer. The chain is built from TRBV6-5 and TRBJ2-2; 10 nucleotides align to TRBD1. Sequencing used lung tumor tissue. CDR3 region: CASRTGQGTGELFF. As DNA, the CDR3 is TGTGCCAGCAGAACGGGACAGGGGACCGGGGAGCTGTTTTTT.